These 20 T cell receptor beta chains were sequenced from one sample in a study of blood T cell repertoires in COVID-19. Only in-frame clones appear in the TCRdb table, and some are missing; sequencing was by immunoSEQ multiplex PCR. The table records 150,000 to 200,000 clones, approximately 87% of them present only once. Sequenced sample: peripheral blood. The receptors shown here come from a person between 65 and 79 years old with COVID-19, enrolled during active disease.

The V gene is TRBV7-3, the J gene TRBJ1-5; 7 bases agree with TRBD1. The CDR3 is made up of 18 amino acids. Trimming took 5 bases from V and 2 from J; bases not matched to a gene: 15. Germline V gene sequence: CDR1 SGHTA, CDR2 FQGTGA. CDR3 in DNA: TGTGCCAGCAGCCCTATCTTTAGGGGACAGTCGGGCAATCAGCCCCAGCATTTT. Translation gives CASSPIFRGQSGNQPQHF.

The genes are TRBV6-5 and TRBJ1-3; D is ambiguous. This CDR3 has 15 residues. Trimming took 4 bases from V and 0 from J, leaving 10 bases between them. In germline, CDR1 is MNHEY, CDR2 SVGAGI. The CDR3 nucleotides are TGTGCCAGCAGTTCTCATCCCAGCTCTGGAAACACCATATATTTT. Translated, it gives CASSSHPSSGNTIYF.

The rearrangement joins TRBV28 to TRBJ1-6, with 7 positions matching TRBD1. J gave up 5 bases and V 5 bases, and 6 bases lay outside the gene matches. This CDR3 has 15 amino acids. CDR1 MDHEN and CDR2 SYDVKM come from the germline V gene. The CDR3 reads CASSRPGQDNSPLHF. Written as DNA, the CDR3 is TGTGCCAGCAGTCGCCCTGGACAGGATAATTCACCCCTCCACTTT.

This chain joins TRBV28 and TRBJ1-2; D may be TRBD1 (5 bases). Germline lookup yields CDR1 MDHEN and CDR2 SYDVKM. CDR3 length: 15 amino acids. Trimming removed 4 bases from V and 5 bases from J, with 17 bases in between. The CDR3 protein is CASSSTMGRGYGYTF. The CDR3 DNA follows: TGTGCCAGCAGTTCGACCATGGGTAGGGGATATGGCTACACCTTC.

The chain combines TRBV7-9 with TRBJ2-1; D not resolved. The V and J ends lost 3 bases and 10 bases respectively, with 19 bases between them. The CDR3 runs 15 residues. Germline CDR1 is SEHNR and CDR2 is FQNEAQ (reference sequence). The CDR3 DNA follows: TGTGCCAGCAGCTTCGGAATGGCGCAGGTTCAAGAGCAGTTCTTC. This gives the protein CASSFGMAQVQEQFF.

The chain combines TRBV5-1 with TRBJ1-4; 7 bases are shared with TRBD1. Trimming cost V 0 bases and J 4 bases; bases outside gene matches: 6. CDR3 length equals 16 residues. Germline V gives CDR1 SGHRS, CDR2 YFSETQ. This CDR3 is CASSLADRTGNEKLFF. The CDR3 DNA reads as TGCGCCAGCAGCTTGGCGGACAGGACCGGTAATGAAAAACTGTTTTTT.

The chain couples TRBV5-8 to TRBJ1-5; TRBD1 matches 12 bases. There are 16 residues in the CDR3. The junction had 5 bases not matched to a gene; V was cut back by 1 base and J by 6 bases. The germline V gene has CDR1 SGHTS and CDR2 YDEGEE. The CDR3 spells CASSLRGQGASQPQHF. In DNA form, the CDR3 reads TGTGCCAGCAGCTTGCGGGGACAGGGGGCAAGTCAGCCCCAGCATTTT.

The rearrangement uses TRBV6-1 and TRBJ2-5; 8 bases agree with TRBD1. CDR1 and CDR2 from the germline V gene are MNHNS and SASEGT. The trim removed 4 bases at V and 1 base at J, leaving 8 bases unmatched. The CDR3 consists of 16 residues. The CDR3 here is CASSVTGTGLQETQYF. The CDR3 nucleotides are TGTGCCAGCAGTGTTACCGGGACAGGACTCCAAGAGACCCAGTACTTC.

The gene calls are TRBV15 and TRBJ2-1, with 8 bases that match TRBD2. This CDR3 is built from 15 residues. V lost 5 bases, J lost 8 bases, and 11 bases stayed unmatched. Germline CDR1 is LNHNV and CDR2 is YYDKDF (reference sequence). CDR3 sequence: CATSPRLPGGDEQFF. The CDR3, as DNA: TGTGCCACCAGCCCCCGACTGCCGGGGGGGGATGAGCAGTTCTTC.

This clone was found a few times. This chain connects TRBV5-4 to TRBJ1-1; TRBD1 agrees at 10 bases. Germline values: CDR1 SGHNT, CDR2 YYREEE (reference sequence). The junction had 3 bases not matched to a gene; V was cut back by 1 base and J by 0 bases. The CDR3 totals 16 residues. CDR3 in DNA: TGTGCCAGCAGCTTGCCGGACAGGGGGATGAACACTGAAGCTTTCTTT. It yields the protein CASSLPDRGMNTEAFF.

V and J are TRBV6-2 or TRBV6-3 and TRBJ1-1; TRBD1 matches 9 bases. Germline CDR1 reads MNHEY; CDR2 reads SVGEGT. The J segment lost 4 bases and the V segment lost 4 bases, leaving 7 bases of the junction unmatched. The CDR3 is 15 residues long. DNA for the CDR3: TGTGCCAGCAGTTCCAGGACAGGGGTGGGCACTGAAGCTTTCTTT. Protein sequence: CASSSRTGVGTEAFF.

V gene TRBV7-2 combines with J gene TRBJ2-3; weak D call: TRBD2 (5 bases). This CDR3 comprises 15 residues. V lost 3 bases, J lost 1 base, and 11 bases lay in between. CDR1 and CDR2 (germline): SGHTA, FQGNSA. The CDR3 region is CASSFMRARTDTQYF. In DNA form, the CDR3 reads TGTGCCAGCAGCTTTATGCGGGCCCGCACAGATACGCAGTATTTT. Using reference TRBV7-2 and TRBJ2-3 for the parts outside the CDR3, the full variable domain is GAGVSQSPSNKVTEKGKDVELRCDPISGHTALYWYRQSLGQGLEFLIYFQGNSAPDKSGLPSDRFSAERTGGSVSTLTIQRTQQEDSAVYLCASSFMRARTDTQYFGPGTRLTVL.

The gene calls are TRBV18 and TRBJ1-4; 7 nucleotides match TRBD1. The CDR3 has 16 residues. J gave up 2 bases and V 3 bases, and 6 bases lay outside the gene matches. Germline CDR1 and CDR2: KGHSH and LQKENI. The CDR3 nucleotides are TGTGCCAGCTCACCGCTTATGACAGGGACTAATGAAAAACTGTTTTTT. Translated: CASSPLMTGTNEKLFF.

The chain couples TRBV7-2 to TRBJ1-5, with 7 bases matching TRBD1. The CDR3 is made up of 15 amino acids. Germline CDR1 reads SGHTA; CDR2 reads FQGNSA. Trimming removed 5 bases from V and 5 bases from J; junction bases left unmatched: 9. In DNA, the CDR3 is TGTGCCAGCAGCCTAAACAGGGGCGGGGATCAGCCCCAGCATTTT. Its protein is CASSLNRGGDQPQHF.

V usage is TRBV5-1 and J usage is TRBJ1-4, with D perhaps TRBD1 (5 bases). The CDR3 length is 15 residues. V gave up 3 bases and J gave up 8 bases, with 17 bases separating them. Germline-derived CDR1 and CDR2 are SGHRS and YFSETQ. The CDR3 sequence: CASSSKGRAEEKLFF. CDR3 bases: TGCGCCAGCAGCTCTAAGGGCAGGGCTGAGGAAAAACTGTTTTTT. The full variable domain, rest sourced from reference TRBV5-1 and TRBJ1-4, is KAGVTQTPRYLIKTRGQQVTLSCSPISGHRSVSWYQQTPGQGLQFLFEYFSETQRNKGNFPGRFSGRQFSNSRSEMNVSTLELGDSALYLCASSSKGRAEEKLFFGSGTQLSVL.

The rearrangement links TRBV7-9 to TRBJ2-3; TRBD2 is a possible D gene (6 bases). CDR1 and CDR2 from the germline V gene are SEHNR and FQNEAQ (reference sequence). This CDR3 is 19 amino acids long. V lost 5 bases, J lost 0 bases, and 24 bases lay in between. The CDR3 sequence: CASSQRLRDSPSSTDTQYF. The CDR3 bases are TGTGCCAGCAGCCAGCGACTAAGGGACTCCCCTTCTAGCACAGATACGCAGTATTTT.

The chain employs TRBV5-1 and TRBJ1-1, with D possibly being TRBD1 (5 bases). In germline, CDR1 is SGHRS, CDR2 YFSETQ. CDR3 length: 16 amino acids. V was cut by 10 bases and J by 7 bases, with 29 bases left in between. CDR3 protein: CAAYQGTEGPGGEAFF. CDR3 nucleotides: TGCGCCGCATATCAAGGGACGGAGGGACCGGGGGGTGAAGCTTTCTTT.

V is TRBV5-6 and J is TRBJ2-7; a possible D gene is TRBD1 (6 bases). The CDR3 runs to 15 residues. V was shortened by 0 bases and J by 0 bases, with 10 bases between the two germline ends. Germline V gene data show CDR1 as SGHDT and CDR2 as YYEEEE. The chain's CDR3 is CASSLGWDNSYEQYF. The DNA for the CDR3 is TGTGCCAGCAGCTTGGGTTGGGACAACTCCTACGAGCAGTACTTC.

This chain's CDR3 is CASSLVTGGDGYTF. CDR3 in DNA: TGCGCCAGCAGCTTGGTGACAGGGGGCGATGGCTACACCTTC. The gene calls are TRBV5-1 and TRBJ1-2; 10 bases match TRBD1. Looked up from germline, CDR1 is SGHRS and CDR2 is YFSETQ. V dropped 0 bases and J dropped 6; count of bases not matched to a gene: 2. The CDR3 runs 14 residues.

The chain uses TRBV7-6 and TRBJ2-1, with D uncertain. Germline CDR1 and CDR2: SGHVS and FNYEAQ. This CDR3 is built from 14 residues. V was clipped by 0 bases and J by 5 bases, with 8 bases between them. The CDR3 nucleotides read TGTGCCAGCAGCTTAGCTCACGGAGACAATGAGCAGTTCTTC. Translated, it gives CASSLAHGDNEQFF.